This TCR beta chain was identified in a study of blood T cell repertoires in COVID-19. Original analysis: Reference gene primer amplification gave estimated nucleated cell counts. Some clones are missing from TCRdb's copy, which holds only in-frame ones; the method was immunoSEQ multiplex PCR. For V, J and clone size, that table is used; D and trimming come from the DNA. The sample consists of 500,000 to 600,000 clones, 85% to 90% of them appearing once. CDR3 length: 16 amino acids. V was clipped by 4 bases and J by 3 bases, with 18 bases between them. The V gene's germline CDR1 is LGHNT and CDR2 FRNRAP.

The sequence came from a woman in her 50s with COVID-19, enrolled during active disease. The rearrangement links TRBV12-5 to TRBJ1-1; D perhaps matches TRBD1 (5 bases). Sequencing used peripheral blood. The DNA for the CDR3 is TGTGCTAGTGGTTCCAGCCTGCAGGGAAGGTACACTGAAGCTTTCTTT. Protein: CASGSSLQGRYTEAFF.